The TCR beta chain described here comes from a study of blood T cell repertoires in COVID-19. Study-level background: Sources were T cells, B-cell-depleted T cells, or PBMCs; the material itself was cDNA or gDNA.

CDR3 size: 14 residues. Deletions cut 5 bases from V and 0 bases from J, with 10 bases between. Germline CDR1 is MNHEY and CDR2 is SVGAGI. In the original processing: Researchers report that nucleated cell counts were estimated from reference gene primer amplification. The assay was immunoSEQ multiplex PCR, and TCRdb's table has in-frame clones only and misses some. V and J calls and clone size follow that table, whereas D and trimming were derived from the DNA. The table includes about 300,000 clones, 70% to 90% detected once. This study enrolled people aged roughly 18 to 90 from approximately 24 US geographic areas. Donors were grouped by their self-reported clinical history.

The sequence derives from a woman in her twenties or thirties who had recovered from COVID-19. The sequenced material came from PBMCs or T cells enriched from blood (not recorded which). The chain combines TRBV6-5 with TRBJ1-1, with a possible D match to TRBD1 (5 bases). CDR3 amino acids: CASSRSRVNTEAFF. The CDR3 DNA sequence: TGTGCCAGCAGTAGAAGCAGGGTGAACACTGAAGCTTTCTTT.